This entry features one T cell receptor (beta chain) sequence. A few counts support this clonotype. Its cognate antigen has yet to be identified. No qualities accompany the bases; no much larger clone lies one base away. TCR beta CDR3 regions were amplified from RNA transcripts for repertoire sequencing. The first round of RT-PCR was done with HTBI primers and the Qiagen OneStep RT-PCR kit, and was followed by a second round of multiplex PCR, then size selection and purification. Libraries were sequenced paired-end with 100 bp reads on an Illumina HiSeq2000. As for the authors' bioinformatics: SOAPnuke was used for read processing, and reads with adapters, uncalled bases, a mean Phred below 15, or no exact constant-primer or identifier match were discarded. COPE v1.2.5 was used to merge high-quality paired reads. Clonotypes were defined as unique nucleotide sequences and were aligned to IMGT TRB V, D and J references using MiTCR v1.1. Only V-J combinations with frequency above 0.0001 were analysed, covering approximately 99% of repertoires. For each V-J combination, a TCR clonal expansion and chaos score was defined as F50 clonal expansion divided by the chaos observed in the TCRdist matrix. Features were reduced by Welch's t-statistics and random forest to around 13 V-J combinations, which fed a naive Bayes classifier. Thyroid-blood repertoire similarity was quantified with the Morisita-Horn index. In TCRdb, the public reads were trimmed at Q25 with fastp and aligned with MiXCR, with productive beta chains retained. Under each unique CDR3 protein, matching rows form one entry showing the most common genes and DNA. Here the V and J calls rest on TCRdb's processing, not on the authors' analysis. The sample data list around 1,200,000 distinct CDR3 sequences, and about two fifths of these were observed just once. 11% of the sample is in the top ten clones.

The data were taken from a study of Graves' ophthalmopathy and Graves' hyperthyroidism (dated by TCRdb to the late 2010s). Regarding the complete study: A patient counted as having stable hyperthyroidism if there was no progression to ophthalmopathy within 18 months of follow-up. In total, 135 blood samples were TCR-sequenced: some 43 ophthalmopathy, approximately 80 hyperthyroidism and roughly 17 hyperthyroidism-to-ophthalmopathy patients. To explore V-J signatures that distinguish ophthalmopathy from hyperthyroidism, a discovery set of about a hundred patients was enrolled, made up of approximately 45 with ophthalmopathy and some 56 with stable hyperthyroidism. Following sample collection, hyperthyroidism patients were given methimazole at a starting dose of 30 mg daily, and ophthalmopathy patients were given high-dose intravenous methylprednisolone. TCR beta repertoire signatures were used to distinguish Graves' ophthalmopathy from Graves' hyperthyroidism and to predict progression to ophthalmopathy. In six hyperthyroidism patients, T-cell repertoires of thyroid tissue and blood were compared. The independent validation cohort included 20 or so hyperthyroidism patients plus 17 patients who later progressed from hyperthyroidism to ophthalmopathy.

The full study reports these points: No statistical method was used to set the sample size in advance, and the investigators knew which group each participant was assigned to. Among expanded thyroid clonotypes with frequency above 0.001, most also showed up in blood, which suggests that blood repertoires may reflect the thyroid immune response. In validation, the model predicted ophthalmopathy progression with more than 55% sensitivity and approximately 75% specificity; roughly eleven predicted patients were CT-confirmed with GO in a median of approximately six months. Ophthalmopathy was separated from stable hyperthyroidism by the 13-signature model with 85% to 90% sensitivity and roughly 82% specificity in cross-validation and with 80%/75% in the test set.

Patients with hyperthyroidism were aged 18 to 65 years, had been newly diagnosed, and had a disease duration of less than 2 months. Anyone with other autoimmune diseases, uncontrolled infections, pregnancy or lactation was excluded from the study. Clinical symptoms, serum thyroxine, TRAb, thyroid ultrasound and orbital computed tomography formed the basis of the diagnosis. Total RNA was extracted with Trizol reagent and quality-checked on an Agilent 2100 Bioanalyzer. The TCR originated in an adult man with Graves' hyperthyroidism. Sequenced input: peripheral blood or thyroid tissue (not recorded which).

In nucleotides, the sequence is TGTGCCAGCAGCCCCCCCTCGGGGCGCTGGGGCACCGGGGAGCTGTTTTTT. The resulting protein is CASSPPSGRWGTGELFF. The sequence joins TRBV7-8 to TRBJ2-2; the D match is possibly TRBD1 or TRBD2, with 5 bases aligned in each. Counted from cysteine to phenylalanine, this CDR3 has 17 amino acids. Only CDR3 DNA is held: 51 bases, read in frame from base 1. Via the germline V gene, CDR1 is SGHVS and CDR2 FQNEAQ. V lost 5 bases and J lost 4 bases; the stretch between them is 20 bases long.